The present TCR beta chain was sequenced within a study of CXCR3-negative and CXCR3-positive naive CD8 T cells. Points from the study as a whole: Naive subsets had comparable surface CD5, so TRB CDR3 properties gauged TCR strength. Naive cells that were CXCR3-negative or CXCR3-positive used TRBV-TRBJ genes alike, while memory cells diverged. Similarly elevated diversity marked both naive subsets, with memory CD8+ cells showing far lower diversity. PBMCs showed partially decreased CXCR3 expression after cryopreservation, and most assays used fresh PBMCs.

As for this clonotype: The antigen remains undetermined.

From germline, CDR1 is SGHDN and CDR2 FVKESK. The CDR3 totals 14 residues. Via 5' RACE with UMI labels, TRB cDNA libraries were prepared. No DNA is given; TCRdb re-called the 5' RACE reads and lists each CDR3 protein once. Its listing shows about 43,000 distinct CDR3 sequences. The chain uses TRBV14 and TRBJ1-4; TCRdb outputs TRBD1, but without DNA this stays unchecked. The TCR was taken from a human donor in good health. Some clones in this sample may be carry-over from other donors' samples. The specimen sequenced was memory CD8+ T cells from blood. The CDR3 sequence: CASSHRAPDEKLFF.